Shown below are 20 T cell receptor beta chains from a single sample sequenced in a study of T-cell reconstitution after alpha-beta-depleted transplantation in children. TCRbeta library preparation incorporated unique molecular identifiers. TCRdb reanalysed the PCR reads using MiXCR and keeps one entry per CDR3 protein. This table has about 16,000 distinct CDR3 sequences, about 7.6% appearing once. The starting material was PBMCs, mostly from graft donor cells, obtained 60 days after TCRalphabeta/CD19-depleted stem cell transplant. The source is a boy less than two years old who had a stem cell transplant for Wiskott-Aldrich syndrome, so the T cells may come from the graft donor.

This clonotype was observed a handful of times. This sequence joins TRBV30 and TRBJ2-1, with 8 bases fitting TRBD2. Looked up from germline, CDR1 is GTSNPN and CDR2 is SVGIG (reference sequence). The junction had 8 bases not matched to a gene; V was cut back by 3 bases and J by 10 bases. This CDR3 has 13 residues. This chain's CDR3 is CAWSREGPFEQFF. The CDR3 nucleotides read TGTGCCTGGAGCCGGGAGGGCCCTTTCGAGCAGTTCTTC.

This clonotype was observed a handful of times. This CDR3 is CALNVRADTQYF. In DNA, the CDR3 is TGTGCCTTAAATGTGAGAGCGGATACGCAGTATTTT. The chain combines TRBV30 with TRBJ2-3; D gene unclear. The CDR3 is made up of 12 amino acids. The germline V and J ends were trimmed by 7 bases and 6 bases, with 14 bases remaining between them. Germline lookup yields CDR1 GTSNPN and CDR2 SVGIG (reference sequence).

The table lists this clonotype with many counts. This chain joins TRBV6-5 and TRBJ1-1; weak D call: TRBD1 (6 bases). With 2 bases removed from V and 11 bases from J, the gap between germline ends came to 24 bases. This CDR3 has 16 residues. CDR1 and CDR2 from the germline V gene are MNHEY and SVGAGI. CDR3 region: CASSYRATTGFVEAFF. CDR3 in DNA: TGTGCCAGCAGTTACAGAGCAACCACAGGGTTCGTTGAGGCTTTCTTT.

This clonotype has ten or more counts. This chain uses TRBV5-1 with TRBJ2-5; no clear D. Germline CDR1 is SGHRS and CDR2 is YFSETQ. The CDR3 is 13 amino acids. Trimming took 0 bases from V and 4 from J, leaving 7 bases between them. CDR3 loop: CASSLGLGETQYF. The CDR3 DNA reads as TGCGCCAGCAGCTTGGGTCTGGGAGAGACCCAGTACTTC. The full variable domain, rest sourced from reference TRBV5-1 and TRBJ2-5, is KAGVTQTPRYLIKTRGQQVTLSCSPISGHRSVSWYQQTPGQGLQFLFEYFSETQRNKGNFPGRFSGRQFSNSRSEMNVSTLELGDSALYLCASSLGLGETQYFGPGTRLLVL.

V usage is TRBV9 and J usage is TRBJ2-3; D is possibly TRBD1 or TRBD2 (5 bases each). The V end lost 4 bases, the J end lost 2 bases, and 14 bases lay between the germline ends. Germline V gene data show CDR1 as SGDLS and CDR2 as YYNGEE. The CDR3 has 15 residues. This chain's CDR3 is CASSSTGTDTDTQYF. In DNA, the CDR3 is TGTGCCAGCAGCTCCACCGGGACGGACACAGATACGCAGTATTTT. Based on the CDR3 plus reference TRBV9 and TRBJ2-3, the full variable domain is DSGVTQTPKHLITATGQRVTLRCSPRSGDLSVYWYQQSLDQGLQFLIQYYNGEERAKGNILERFSAQQFPDLHSELNLSSLELGDSALYFCASSSTGTDTDTQYFGPGTRLTVL.

This clonotype was seen at least ten times. This chain joins TRBV28 and TRBJ2-3, with 12 bases aligning to TRBD2. Germline CDR1 reads MDHEN; CDR2 reads SYDVKM. CDR3 length: 16 residues. With V trimmed by 7 bases and J by 1 base, 6 bases remained unmatched. CDR3 amino acids: CASNASGGAGTDTQYF. The CDR3 coding sequence is TGTGCCAGCAACGCTAGCGGGGGGGCTGGCACAGATACGCAGTATTTT.

The chain recombines TRBV18 with TRBJ2-5; perhaps TRBD2 as D (6 bases). Germline V lookup: CDR1 KGHSH, CDR2 LQKENI. V lost 0 bases to trimming and J lost 5 bases, with 13 bases between them. CDR3 length: 15 residues. The CDR3 nucleotides are TGTGCCAGCTCACCACCTATGACAGCGGGTGAGACCCAGTACTTC. Translating it yields CASSPPMTAGETQYF.

This clonotype was found many times. CDR3 loop: CATSDRDTEAFF. In DNA, the CDR3 is TGTGCCACCAGTGACAGGGACACTGAAGCTTTCTTT. The rearrangement joins TRBV24-1 to TRBJ1-1, with D possibly matching TRBD1 (5 bases). This CDR3 region has 12 residues. Germline V gene data show CDR1 as KGHDR and CDR2 as SFDVKD. V was trimmed by 4 bases and J by 3 bases, leaving 5 bases between them.

This clonotype turned up a few times. The rearrangement joins TRBV4-2 to TRBJ1-4; 9 bases line up with TRBD1. Germline V gene sequence: CDR1 LGHNA, CDR2 YNFKEQ. The CDR3 contains 17 residues. The ends lost 4 bases at V and 3 bases at J; junction bases unmatched: 9. CDR3 region: CASSRSRDRVANEKLFF. As DNA, the CDR3 is TGTGCCAGCAGCCGGTCCCGGGACAGGGTTGCTAATGAAAAACTGTTTTTT.

At least ten counts were recorded for this clonotype. J is TRBJ2-1 and V is TRBV5-6, with TRBD2 matching 15 bases. Germline V gene data show CDR1 as SGHDT and CDR2 as YYEEEE. The V segment lost 4 bases and the J segment 7 bases; nucleotides outside the gene matches: 18. This CDR3 contains 20 residues. The CDR3 sequence: CASSTFTGTSGRSSLNEQFF. Here the CDR3 DNA reads TGTGCCAGCAGCACATTCACCGGGACTAGCGGGAGGTCATCTTTGAATGAGCAGTTCTTC. The full variable domain, with the rest looked up from reference TRBV5-6 and TRBJ2-1, is DAGVTQSPTHLIKTRGQQVTLRCSPKSGHDTVSWYQQALGQGPQFIFQYYEEEERQRGNFPDRFSGHQFPNYSSELNVNALLLGDSALYLCASSTFTGTSGRSSLNEQFFGPGTRLTVL.

V usage is TRBV30 and J usage is TRBJ2-2; D is undetermined. The CDR3 has 15 residues. V lost 1 base and J lost 7, with 16 bases in between. Germline CDR1 and CDR2: GTSNPN and SVGIG (reference sequence). CDR3 bases: TGTGCCTGGAGTGGACACGTAATATCGGGCGGGGAGCTGTTTTTT. Residues: CAWSGHVISGGELFF. Based on the CDR3 plus reference TRBV30 and TRBJ2-2, the full variable domain is SQTIHQWPATLVQPVGSPLSLECTVEGTSNPNLYWYRQAAGRGLQLLFYSVGIGQISSEVPQNLSASRPQDRQFILSSKKLLLSDSGFYLCAWSGHVISGGELFFGEGSRLTVL.

This clonotype has at least ten counts. J is TRBJ2-7 and V is TRBV24-1, with 9 bases lining up with TRBD1. The ends lost 3 bases at V and 5 bases at J; junction bases unmatched: 7. CDR1 and CDR2 (germline): KGHDR, SFDVKD. The CDR3 loop spans 15 amino acids. CDR3 sequence (DNA): TGTGCCACCAGTGATCAACAGGGGGCGGCCCACGAGCAGTACTTC. The encoded protein is CATSDQQGAAHEQYF.

This clonotype was observed many times. The chain is built from TRBV5-1 and TRBJ2-5, with D uncertain. This CDR3 contains 13 residues. Germline loops: CDR1 SGHRS, CDR2 YFSETQ. V lost 4 bases, J lost 5 bases, and 12 bases lay in between. The CDR3 sequence: CASSPFVGETQYF. In nucleotides, the CDR3 is TGCGCCAGCAGCCCCTTTGTGGGCGAGACCCAGTACTTC.

For this clonotype: Just one base apart from a much larger clone, this may be a read error. The gene calls are TRBV14 and TRBJ2-7, with 9 bases identical to TRBD1. Germline loops: CDR1 SGHDN, CDR2 FVKESK. The length of the CDR3 is 15 residues. The CDR3 bases are TGTGCCAGCAGTTTCCGGGGACAGGGACCCTACGAGCAGTGCTTC. Translating it yields CASSFRGQGPYEQCF.

The chain has TRBV18 and TRBJ2-5, with a weak D call TRBD1 (5 bases). This CDR3 comprises 12 residues. Germline V gives CDR1 KGHSH, CDR2 LQKENI. V was pared by 3 bases and J by 4 bases, with 6 bases between. The CDR3 loop is CASSPQGETQYF. The CDR3, as DNA: TGTGCCAGCTCACCTCAGGGAGAGACCCAGTACTTC.

The J gene is TRBJ2-5, the V gene TRBV5-1; TRBD1 or TRBD2 may be the D gene (6 bases each). The CDR3 consists of 15 residues. V was shortened by 1 base and J by 3 bases, with 13 bases between the two germline ends. Germline loops: CDR1 SGHRS, CDR2 YFSETQ. The CDR3 region is CASSLPTGRKETQYF. In DNA form, the CDR3 reads TGCGCCAGCAGCTTGCCTACAGGGAGGAAAGAGACCCAGTACTTC.

The table lists this clonotype with many counts. CDR3 sequence (DNA): TGTGCCAGCTCACCGGAACAGGGGGTGGGCTATGGCTACACCTTC. It is translated as CASSPEQGVGYGYTF. The chain joins TRBV18 to TRBJ1-2; 8 positions match TRBD1. The V and J ends lost 3 bases and 4 bases, in that order; junction bases with no gene match: 7. The CDR3 extends over 15 amino acids. Germline V lookup: CDR1 KGHSH, CDR2 LQKENI.

This clonotype appeared many times. The chain employs TRBV5-1 and TRBJ1-2; D might be TRBD1 (5 bases). This CDR3 comprises 21 residues. V lost 4 bases to trimming and J lost 7 bases, with 38 bases between them. Germline CDR1 SGHRS, CDR2 YFSETQ. As DNA, the CDR3 is TGCGCCAGCAGCCCGTGCCAGGGTATGGGGACGTCTCTTCGTGTGCCGGGTGGCTACACCTTC. Protein: CASSPCQGMGTSLRVPGGYTF.

Notes on this clonotype: This sequence may be a read error, since a much larger clone differs from it by one base. This chain connects TRBV18 to TRBJ2-7; D uncertain. V was clipped by 6 bases and J by 2 bases, with 17 bases between them. This CDR3 is 15 amino acids long. CDR1 is KGHSH and CDR2 is LQKENI in the germline V gene. CDR3 nucleotides: TGTGCCAGCTCGCTCGGTTCAGTCCCCACCTACGAGCAGTACTTC. As protein: CASSLGSVPTYEQYF. Full variable domain (outside the CDR3, taken from reference TRBV18 and TRBJ2-7): NAGVMQNPRHLVRRRGQEARLRCSPMKGHSHVYWYRQLPEEGLKFMVYLQKENIIDESGMPKERFSAEFPKEGPSILRIQQVVRGDSAAYFCASSLGSVPTYEQYFGPGTRLTVT.

The chain links TRBV2 to TRBJ2-1; D is possibly TRBD2 (6 bases). The CDR3 is made up of 17 amino acids. Germline V gene lookup returns CDR1 SNHLY and CDR2 FYNNEI. Trimming removed 7 bases from V and 3 bases from J, with 22 bases in between. The CDR3 DNA reads TGTGCCAGCACCCCCCACCGGGACTGGGCAAACTACAATGAGCAGTTCTTC. Translated: CASTPHRDWANYNEQFF.